A selection of T cell receptor beta chains follows, all from one sample in a study of blood T cell repertoires in COVID-19. The assay was immunoSEQ multiplex PCR, and TCRdb's table has in-frame clones only and misses some. Here the sample spans some 57,000 clones, over 75% being singletons. The specimen was peripheral blood. The source of these receptors is a human donor in a cohort sampled during active COVID-19. Each CDR3 is given with its conserved first and last residue. A D gene is named only where the DNA matches it firmly. Size is omitted from some rows. Given values are once, few, many or a class for expanded clones.

clone size	J gene	D gene	V gene	CDR3 DNA	CDR3 protein
NA	TRBJ2-2	TRBD2	TRBV7-2	TGTGCCAGCAGCTTCCCCGGGCTAGCGGGAGTCGCCGGGGAGCTGTTTTTT	CASSFPGLAGVAGELFF
once	TRBJ1-1	NA	TRBV4-2	TGTGCCAGCAGCTCCCAGGGCGGCTCTTATAGGAACACTGAAGCTTTCTTT	CASSSQGGSYRNTEAFF
NA	TRBJ1-3	NA	TRBV7-8	TGTGCCAGCAGCTTGCGGGTTACCTCCTCTGGAAACACCATATATTTT	CASSLRVTSSGNTIYF
NA	TRBJ1-2	NA	TRBV28	TGTGCCAGCAGCATATCTTCCAGGGTACCCAACTATGGCTACACCTTC	CASSISSRVPNYGYTF
NA	TRBJ2-2	NA	TRBV18	TGTGCCAGCTCCAAACTAGGCTGGTATAACACCGGGGAGCTGTTTTTT	CASSKLGWYNTGELFF
NA	TRBJ2-1	TRBD2	TRBV5-4	TGTGCCAGCAGCTGGGGGGGAGCGGGTGAGCAGTTCTTC	CASSWGGAGEQFF
NA	TRBJ1-4	NA	TRBV9	TGTGCCAGCAGCGTAATCGGTGTCAGAGGGGAAAAACTGTTTTTT	CASSVIGVRGEKLFF
once	TRBJ2-7	TRBD2	TRBV28	TGTGCCAGCAGGACCGGGACTAGCACCTACGAGCAGTACTTC	CASRTGTSTYEQYF
NA	TRBJ2-3	TRBD2	TRBV18	TGTGCCAGCTCACCATTGGGACTAGCGGTCCCGGATACGCAGTATTTT	CASSPLGLAVPDTQYF
NA	TRBJ2-1	NA	TRBV5-1	TGCGCCAGCAGTTCCTTAGCGCGATCTTCCTACAATGAGCAGTTCTTC	CASSSLARSSYNEQFF
NA	TRBJ2-7	TRBD1	TRBV9	TGTGCCAGCAGCGTATCCGGGACAGGGGGATACCCCTACGAGCAGTACTTC	CASSVSGTGGYPYEQYF
NA	TRBJ2-5	NA	TRBV7-8	TGTGCCAGCAGCCCGAACCAGGACAGCTGGACCCAGTACTTC	CASSPNQDSWTQYF
NA	TRBJ2-7	NA	TRBV28	TGTGCCAGCAGTTCCCCCGAGGGTTGGTTAGAGCAGTACTTC	CASSSPEGWLEQYF
NA	TRBJ1-5	NA	TRBV7-8	TGTGCCAGCAGCTTCGCTACCGGGACGGCTCCGGGAGGTCAGCCCCAGCATTTT	CASSFATGTAPGGQPQHF
NA	TRBJ1-4	TRBD1	TRBV27	TGTGCCAGCAGTTTGTTCTCCTCTACCGGGACAGGGGTAGGAAAACTGTTTTTT	CASSLFSSTGTGVGKLFF
NA	TRBJ2-1	NA	TRBV5-4	TGTGCCAGCAGTCTTGCCCCATCCGGCAATGAGCAGTTCTTC	CASSLAPSGNEQFF
NA	TRBJ2-3	NA	TRBV10-3	TGTGCCATCAGTGATACCCAGGGCGGGGTGGGAGATACGCAGTATTTT	CAISDTQGGVGDTQYF
NA	TRBJ2-7	TRBD1	TRBV6-6	TGTGCCAGCAGTTACTTCGGATCGGACAGGGACTTTTACTTC	CASSYFGSDRDFYF
NA	TRBJ2-1	TRBD2	TRBV4-2	TGTGCCAGCAGCCAAGGTGGGACTAGCGGGTACAATGAGCAGTTCTTC	CASSQGGTSGYNEQFF
once	TRBJ2-7	NA	TRBV24-1	TGTGCCACCAGTGATACCCTTGCAGGGGTCTACGAGCAGTACTTC	CATSDTLAGVYEQYF
NA	TRBJ2-3	TRBD2	TRBV7-9	TGTGCCAGCAGCACGTTAGCGGGAGCCGGCACAGATACGCAGTATTTT	CASSTLAGAGTDTQYF
NA	TRBJ1-2	NA	TRBV28	TGTGCCAGCAGTCCGTTGTGGGGCAGCCTTAACTATGGCTACACCTTC	CASSPLWGSLNYGYTF
NA	TRBJ2-7	NA	TRBV2	TGTGCCAGCCGGGAAGACAACTCCTACGAGCAGTACTTC	CASREDNSYEQYF
NA	TRBJ2-1	TRBD1	TRBV7-2	TGTGCCAGCAGCGCGCCGACAGGGGGCTCCTACAATGAGCAGTTCTTC	CASSAPTGGSYNEQFF
NA	TRBJ1-4	NA	TRBV7-8	TGTGCCAGCAGCTCCACAGGCTCCCTTAATGAAAAACTGTTTTTT	CASSSTGSLNEKLFF
NA	TRBJ1-5	NA	TRBV28	TGTGCCAGCAGTTTAGATTTCGGGACAATGGACCAGCCCCAGCATTTT	CASSLDFGTMDQPQHF
NA	TRBJ2-1	TRBD2	TRBV29-1	TGCAGCGTTGATGGGAGGGCCGTTCGGGAGCAGTTCTTC	CSVDGRAVREQFF
NA	TRBJ1-1	TRBD1	TRBV7-6	TGTGCCAGCAGCAAAACCCCGGACAGGACCACTGAAGCTTTCTTT	CASSKTPDRTTEAFF
NA	TRBJ1-5	TRBD1	TRBV24-1	TGTGCCACCAGTGATTCTGACAGGGCGGTGGGGCCCCAGCATTTT	CATSDSDRAVGPQHF
NA	TRBJ2-7	TRBD1	TRBV6-6	TGTGCCAGCAGTTACGGACAGGGGGCCGTAACCTACGAGCAGTACTTC	CASSYGQGAVTYEQYF
NA	TRBJ2-7	NA	TRBV7-2	TGTGCCAGCAGCTTACTGGTCCTAGCGTACGAGCAGTACTTC	CASSLLVLAYEQYF
NA	TRBJ2-7	NA	TRBV30	TGTGCCTGGAGTGTACGGAGCGGCTACGAGCAGTACTTC	CAWSVRSGYEQYF
NA	TRBJ2-1	NA	TRBV6-5	TGTGCCAGCAGGCCAGGGTGGGCATCCTACAATGAGCAGTTCTTC	CASRPGWASYNEQFF
NA	TRBJ1-1	TRBD1	TRBV6-5	TGTGCCAGCAGTATAGACAGGGTGGAAGCTTTCTTT	CASSIDRVEAFF
NA	TRBJ2-3	NA	TRBV18	TGTGCCAGCTCACCGTCTGATACGCAGTATTTT	CASSPSDTQYF
few	TRBJ1-1	NA	TRBV5-1	TGCGCCAGCAACACAGGCGCGACCGGGGGGACTGAAGCTTTCTTT	CASNTGATGGTEAFF
NA	TRBJ1-2	TRBD1	TRBV5-1	TGCGCCAGCAGCTTGGTACAGGGGGCGTCTCGTTTTAACTATGGCTACACCTTC	CASSLVQGASRFNYGYTF
NA	TRBJ2-7	TRBD2	TRBV6-5	TGTGCCAGCCGCCTGAGGCTAGCGGGCTTCAAGTTC	CASRLRLAGFKF
NA	TRBJ2-5	TRBD2	TRBV28	TGTGCCAGCACCGAACTAGCGGGAGGAACAGAGACCCAGTACTTC	CASTELAGGTETQYF
NA	TRBJ2-5	NA	TRBV6-5	TGTGCCAGCAGTTACGGACATAAAGAGACCCAGTACTTC	CASSYGHKETQYF
once	TRBJ2-7	TRBD1	TRBV4-1	TGCGCCAGCAGCCAAGAGGGACAGAGCTACGAGCAGTACTTC	CASSQEGQSYEQYF
NA	TRBJ2-7	NA	TRBV6-2/TRBV6-3	TGTGCCAGCAGTAAAGGGGGGGACTCCTCCTACGAGCAGTACTTC	CASSKGGDSSYEQYF
NA	TRBJ1-1	NA	TRBV2	TGTGCCAGCAGGCCCCCGGTCGGCACTGAAGCTTTCTTT	CASRPPVGTEAFF
NA	TRBJ2-3	TRBD2	TRBV7-2	TGTGCCAGCAGCCGCCGGACTAGCGGCTTAGATACGCAGTATTTT	CASSRRTSGLDTQYF
NA	TRBJ1-6	NA	TRBV9	TGTGCCAGCAGCGTAGATTTCGGGTCCAATTCACCCCTCCACTTT	CASSVDFGSNSPLHF
NA	TRBJ1-2	NA	TRBV29-1	TGCAGCGTTGAAGTTTCAACAGGAGCCTTTGATGGCTACACCTTC	CSVEVSTGAFDGYTF
NA	TRBJ1-1	NA	TRBV11-2	TGTGCCAGCAGCTCTTTTACCACAGGAAGATTTAACACTGAAGCTTTCTTT	CASSSFTTGRFNTEAFF
NA	TRBJ1-4	NA	TRBV3-1/TRBV3-2	TGTGCCAGCAGCCAAAGGGCAGGGAAGGGGACTAATGAAAAACTGTTTTTT	CASSQRAGKGTNEKLFF